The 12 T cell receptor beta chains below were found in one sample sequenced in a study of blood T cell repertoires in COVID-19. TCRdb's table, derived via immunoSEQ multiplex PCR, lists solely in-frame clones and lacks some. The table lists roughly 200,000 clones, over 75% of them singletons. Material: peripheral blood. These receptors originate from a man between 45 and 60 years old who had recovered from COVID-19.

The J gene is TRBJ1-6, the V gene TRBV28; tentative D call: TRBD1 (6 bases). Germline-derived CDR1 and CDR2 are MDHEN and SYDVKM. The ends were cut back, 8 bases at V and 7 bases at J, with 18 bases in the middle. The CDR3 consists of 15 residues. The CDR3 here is CASSPTTGWNSPLHF. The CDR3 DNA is TGTGCCAGCTCCCCCACAACAGGGTGGAATTCACCCCTCCACTTT.

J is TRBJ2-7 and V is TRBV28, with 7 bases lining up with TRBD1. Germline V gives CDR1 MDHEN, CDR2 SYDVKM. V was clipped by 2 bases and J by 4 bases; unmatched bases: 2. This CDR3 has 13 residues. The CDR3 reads CASSLSRGYEQYF. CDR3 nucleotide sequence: TGTGCCAGCAGTTTAAGCAGGGGGTACGAGCAGTACTTC.

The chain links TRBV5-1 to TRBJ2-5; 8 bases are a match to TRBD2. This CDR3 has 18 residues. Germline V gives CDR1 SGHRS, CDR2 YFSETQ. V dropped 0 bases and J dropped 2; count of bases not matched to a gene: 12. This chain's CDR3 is CASSLDLAGQLLQETQYF. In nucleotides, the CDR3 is TGCGCCAGCAGCTTGGATCTAGCGGGCCAGCTACTTCAAGAGACCCAGTACTTC. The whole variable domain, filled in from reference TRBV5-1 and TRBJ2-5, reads KAGVTQTPRYLIKTRGQQVTLSCSPISGHRSVSWYQQTPGQGLQFLFEYFSETQRNKGNFPGRFSGRQFSNSRSEMNVSTLELGDSALYLCASSLDLAGQLLQETQYFGPGTRLLVL.

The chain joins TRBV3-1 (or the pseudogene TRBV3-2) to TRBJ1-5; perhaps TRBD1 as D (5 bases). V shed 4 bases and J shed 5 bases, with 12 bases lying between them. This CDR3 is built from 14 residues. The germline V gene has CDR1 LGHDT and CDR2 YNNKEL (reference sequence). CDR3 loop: CASSLEPRDQPQHF. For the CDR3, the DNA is TGTGCCAGCAGCCTTGAGCCCAGGGATCAGCCCCAGCATTTT.

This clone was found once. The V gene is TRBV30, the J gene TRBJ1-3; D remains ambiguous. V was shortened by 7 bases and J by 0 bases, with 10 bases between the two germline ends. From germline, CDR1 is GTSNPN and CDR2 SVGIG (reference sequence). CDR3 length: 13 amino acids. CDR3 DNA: TGTGCCTTAGGGAGCCTCTCTGGAAACACCATATATTTT. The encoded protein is CALGSLSGNTIYF.

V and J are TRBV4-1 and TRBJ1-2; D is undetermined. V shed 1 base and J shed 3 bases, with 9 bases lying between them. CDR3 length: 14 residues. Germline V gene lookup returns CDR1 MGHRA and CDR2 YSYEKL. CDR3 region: CASSQADNYYGYTF. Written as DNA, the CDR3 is TGCGCCAGCAGCCAAGCAGACAATTACTATGGCTACACCTTC.

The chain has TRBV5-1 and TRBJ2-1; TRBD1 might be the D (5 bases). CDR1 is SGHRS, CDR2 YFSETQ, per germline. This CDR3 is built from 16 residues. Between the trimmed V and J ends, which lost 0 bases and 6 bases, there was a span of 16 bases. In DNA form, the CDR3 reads TGCGCCAGCAGCTTGGATTTGCGCGGTACAGGCAATGAGCAGTTCTTC. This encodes CASSLDLRGTGNEQFF.

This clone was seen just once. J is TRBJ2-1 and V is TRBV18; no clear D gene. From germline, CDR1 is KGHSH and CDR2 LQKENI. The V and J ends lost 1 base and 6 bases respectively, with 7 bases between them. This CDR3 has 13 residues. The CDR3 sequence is CASSPQTANEQFF. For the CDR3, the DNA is TGTGCCAGCTCACCACAAACTGCCAATGAGCAGTTCTTC.

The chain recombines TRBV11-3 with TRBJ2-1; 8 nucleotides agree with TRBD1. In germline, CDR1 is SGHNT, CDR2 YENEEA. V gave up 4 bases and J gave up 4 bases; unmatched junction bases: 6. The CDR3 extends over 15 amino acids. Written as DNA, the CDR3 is TGTGCCAGCAGCTCGGGACAGGACTTATACAATGAGCAGTTCTTC. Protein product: CASSSGQDLYNEQFF.

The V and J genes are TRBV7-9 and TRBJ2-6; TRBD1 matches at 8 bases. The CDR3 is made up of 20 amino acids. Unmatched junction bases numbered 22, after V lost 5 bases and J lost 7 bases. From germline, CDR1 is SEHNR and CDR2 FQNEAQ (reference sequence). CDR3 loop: CASSNPRGQGGPSRANVLTF. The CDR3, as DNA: TGTGCCAGCAGCAACCCCAGGGGGCAAGGGGGACCCTCTAGAGCCAACGTCCTGACTTTC.

The CDR3: CASSLDLTGGYGYTF. The CDR3 coding sequence is TGTGCCAGCAGCTTGGACCTAACAGGGGGCTATGGCTACACCTTC. J is TRBJ1-2 and V is TRBV7-9; 8 nucleotides align to TRBD1. This CDR3 is built from 15 residues. Unmatched junction bases numbered 7, after V lost 3 bases and J lost 4 bases. In germline, CDR1 is SEHNR, CDR2 FQNEAQ (reference sequence).

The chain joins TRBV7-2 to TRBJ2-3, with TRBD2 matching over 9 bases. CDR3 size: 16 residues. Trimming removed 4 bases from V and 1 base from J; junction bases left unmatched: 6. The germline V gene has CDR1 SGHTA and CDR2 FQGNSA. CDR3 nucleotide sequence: TGTGCCAGCAGCTCCACGACTAGCGGAGGCACAGATACGCAGTATTTT. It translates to CASSSTTSGGTDTQYF.